The T cell receptor (beta chain) described here comes from a study of CD8 T cells in ankylosing spondylitis. Researchers built TCR beta libraries using quantitative 5'-RACE with molecular barcodes. One entry per CDR3 protein, called by TCRdb with MiXCR from the 5' RACE reads. The data contain fewer than 650,000 distinct CDR3 sequences, about 13% of them seen just once; the ten biggest clones take up 6.8%. With respect to this clonotype: Its specificity is unknown.

The germline CDR1 and CDR2 sequences are DFQATT and SNEGSKA (reference sequence). The CDR3 totals 16 residues. Trimming took 3 bases from V and 5 from J; bases not matched to a gene: 15. Broader study findings: Ankylosing spondylitis blood appeared to carry a characteristic TCR beta motif of roughly 8 highly homologous variants. Disease-associated clones were CD8+ and fairly uncommon in peripheral blood. Matched ankylosing spondylitis synovial fluid reportedly contained a significantly enriched population of disease-linked clones.

The TCR comes from a male donor with ankylosing spondylitis. The rearrangement links TRBV20-1 to TRBJ2-5; 7 positions agree with TRBD2. The sequencing sample was made of blood, either unsorted or a sorted T cell fraction (not recorded which). CDR3 amino acids: CSARAGLGGRGETQYF. CDR3 sequence (DNA): TGCAGTGCTAGGGCTGGCCTCGGCGGGAGAGGGGAGACCCAGTACTTC.